Many counts were recorded for the clone carrying this TCR beta chain. All TCR cDNA molecules were individually tagged with a unique molecular identifier. Using its own MiXCR run on the 5' RACE reads, TCRdb lists one record per CDR3 protein. The repertoire holds more than 60,000 distinct CDR3 sequences, about 5.9% seen once, with roughly 14% in the top ten. The data derive from a study of spatial heterogeneity in lung cancer. About the research overall: Fewer alpha-chain than beta-chain sequences were consistently detected.

Time point meaning: sample taken at primary tumor resection. The 72 donors had untreated early-stage non-small cell lung cancer. Unsorted tumor, nontumor lung tissue or cryopreserved PBMC supplied the whole RNA. Trimming shortened V by 3 bases and J by 4 bases, and 10 bases separated the two germline ends. This CDR3 contains 13 residues. Germline V gives CDR1 MDHEN, CDR2 SYDVKM. The sequence was obtained from a female donor with early-stage non-small cell lung cancer. The gene calls are TRBV28 and TRBJ2-7; possibly TRBD1 for D (6 bases). The sequenced sample was PBMCs, obtained at surgery. DNA for the CDR3: TGTGCCAGCAGTTTGGGTCAGGGGTACGAGCAGTACTTC. It is translated as CASSLGQGYEQYF.